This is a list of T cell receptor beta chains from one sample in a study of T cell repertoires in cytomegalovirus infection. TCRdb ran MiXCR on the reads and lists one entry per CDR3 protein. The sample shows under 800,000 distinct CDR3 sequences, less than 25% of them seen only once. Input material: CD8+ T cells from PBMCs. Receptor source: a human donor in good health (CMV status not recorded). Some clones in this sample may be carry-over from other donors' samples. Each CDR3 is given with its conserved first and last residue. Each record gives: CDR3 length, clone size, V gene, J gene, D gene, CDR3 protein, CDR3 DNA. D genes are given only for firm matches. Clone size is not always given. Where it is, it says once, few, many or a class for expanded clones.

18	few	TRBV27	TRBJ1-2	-	CASSLSSHPGEPNYGYTF	TGTGCCAGCAGTTTATCCAGCCATCCGGGGGAACCGAACTATGGCTACACCTTC
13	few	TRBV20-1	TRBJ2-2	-	CSARDLETGELFF	TGCAGTGCTAGAGATTTAGAAACCGGGGAGCTGTTTTTT
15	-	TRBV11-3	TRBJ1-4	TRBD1	CASSLHSDRVEKLFF	TGTGCCAGCAGCTTACACTCAGACAGGGTTGAAAAACTGTTTTTT
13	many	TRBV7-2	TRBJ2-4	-	CASGILAKNIQYF	TGTGCCAGCGGGATCCTAGCCAAAAACATTCAGTACTTC
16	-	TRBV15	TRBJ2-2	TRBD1	CATSRGDRPNTGELFF	TGTGCCACCAGCAGAGGGGACAGACCGAACACCGGGGAGCTGTTTTTT
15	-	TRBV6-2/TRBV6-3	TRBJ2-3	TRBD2	CASRKIAGSTDTQYF	TGTGCCAGCAGGAAGATAGCGGGGAGCACAGATACGCAGTATTTT
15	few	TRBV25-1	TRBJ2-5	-	CASSPGGTSGETQYF	TGTGCCAGCAGTCCGGGCGGAACCTCTGGGGAGACCCAGTACTTC
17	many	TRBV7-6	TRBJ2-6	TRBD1	CASSLGQVHSGANVLTF	TGTGCCAGCAGCCTCGGACAGGTTCACTCTGGGGCCAACGTCCTGACTTTC
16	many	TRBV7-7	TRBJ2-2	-	CASSLAVSFSTGELFF	TGTGCTAGCAGCTTGGCAGTATCCTTTAGCACCGGGGAGCTGTTTTTT
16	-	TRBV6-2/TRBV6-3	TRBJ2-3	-	CASSYGGSIMRDTQYF	TGTGCCAGCAGTTACGGCGGCAGTATCATGCGGGATACGCAGTATTTT
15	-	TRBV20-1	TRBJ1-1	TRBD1	CSAREGDRVYTEAFF	TGCAGTGCTAGAGAGGGGGACAGGGTATACACTGAAGCTTTCTTT
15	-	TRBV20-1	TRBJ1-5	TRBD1	CSARPRQGLNQPQHF	TGCAGTGCTAGACCCAGACAGGGACTGAATCAGCCCCAGCATTTT
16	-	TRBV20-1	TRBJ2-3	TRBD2	CSARDHSGGLPDTQYF	TGCAGTGCTAGAGATCATAGCGGGGGTTTACCAGATACGCAGTATTTT
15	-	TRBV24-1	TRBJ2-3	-	CATSDLGGVEDTQYF	TGTGCCACCAGTGATTTGGGCGGTGTGGAAGATACGCAGTATTTT
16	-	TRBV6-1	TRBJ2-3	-	CASRGKADAFPDTQYF	TGTGCCAGCAGAGGGAAAGCGGATGCCTTCCCAGATACGCAGTATTTT
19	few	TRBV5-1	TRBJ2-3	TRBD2	CASSLAPDLAGGLTDTQYF	TGCGCCAGCAGCTTGGCACCCGATCTTGCGGGGGGGCTAACAGATACGCAGTATTTT
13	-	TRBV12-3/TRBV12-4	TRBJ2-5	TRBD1	CASRQGGKETQYF	TGTGCCAGCAGACAGGGGGGAAAAGAGACCCAGTACTTC
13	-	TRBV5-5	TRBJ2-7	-	CASTPLGAYEQYF	TGTGCCAGCACCCCTTTGGGTGCCTACGAGCAGTACTTC
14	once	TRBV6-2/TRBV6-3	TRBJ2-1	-	CASSLGHGETEQFF	TGTGCCAGCAGTTTGGGACATGGGGAAACTGAGCAGTTCTTC
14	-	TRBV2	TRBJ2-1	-	CASSEPGRGDEQFF	TGTGCCAGCAGTGAGCCGGGAAGGGGCGATGAGCAGTTCTTC
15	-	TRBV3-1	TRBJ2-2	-	CASSQVQGPTGELFF	TGTGCCAGCAGCCAAGTCCAGGGGCCGACCGGGGAGCTGTTTTTT
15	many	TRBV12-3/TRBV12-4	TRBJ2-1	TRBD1	CASSQTGGAYNEQFF	TGTGCCAGCAGTCAGACAGGGGGCGCCTACAATGAGCAGTTCTTC
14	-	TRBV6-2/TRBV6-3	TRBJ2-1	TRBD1	CASARTGPYNEQFF	TGTGCCAGCGCCCGGACAGGGCCCTACAATGAGCAGTTCTTC
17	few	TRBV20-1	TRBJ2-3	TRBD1	CSATTGTGVVLTDTQYF	TGCAGTGCTACTACCGGGACAGGGGTTGTTCTGACAGATACGCAGTATTTT
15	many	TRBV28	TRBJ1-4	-	CASSPRDLAIEKLFF	TGTGCCAGCAGCCCCCGGGACCTAGCCATTGAAAAACTGTTTTTT
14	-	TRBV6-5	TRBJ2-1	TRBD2	CASSDPGGYNEQFF	TGTGCCAGCAGCGACCCGGGGGGATACAATGAGCAGTTCTTC
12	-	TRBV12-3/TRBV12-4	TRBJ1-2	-	CANSLGVYGYTF	TGTGCCAACAGCCTGGGAGTCTATGGCTACACCTTC
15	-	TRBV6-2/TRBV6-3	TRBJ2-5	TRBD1	CASSYPSTGWETQYF	TGTGCCAGCAGTTACCCCTCGACAGGGTGGGAGACCCAGTACTTC
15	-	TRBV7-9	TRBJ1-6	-	CASSLGAAYNSPLHF	TGTGCCAGCAGCCTTGGGGCGGCCTATAATTCACCCCTCCACTTT
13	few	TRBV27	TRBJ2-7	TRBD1	CASSPDRGGEQYF	TGTGCCAGCAGTCCGGACAGGGGTGGCGAGCAGTACTTC
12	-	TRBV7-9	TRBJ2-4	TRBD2	CASSWRAGEKYF	TGTGCCAGCAGTTGGAGAGCGGGGGAGAAGTACTTC
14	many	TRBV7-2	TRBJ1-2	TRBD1	CASSLTGTHYGYTF	TGTGCCAGCAGCTTGACAGGGACGCACTATGGCTACACCTTC
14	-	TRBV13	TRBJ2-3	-	CASSEGHRPDTQYF	TGTGCCAGCAGCGAAGGGCACCGCCCGGATACGCAGTATTTT
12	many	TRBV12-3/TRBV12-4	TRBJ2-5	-	CASTPLDGTQYF	TGTGCCAGCACCCCCCTCGATGGGACCCAGTACTTC
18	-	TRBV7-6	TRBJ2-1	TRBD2	CASSPGTSGGFSYNEQFF	TGTGCCAGCAGCCCGGGGACTAGCGGGGGGTTTTCCTACAATGAGCAGTTCTTC
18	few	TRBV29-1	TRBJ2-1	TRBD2	CSVESPLVSLAGENEQFF	TGCAGCGTTGAAAGTCCATTGGTTTCGCTAGCGGGGGAAAATGAGCAGTTCTTC
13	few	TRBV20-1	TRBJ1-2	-	CSAQLRTAYGYTF	TGCAGTGCTCAGCTCCGGACGGCATATGGCTACACCTTC
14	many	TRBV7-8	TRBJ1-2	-	CASSLGGVVEGYTF	TGTGCCAGCAGCTTAGGGGGCGTCGTGGAGGGCTACACCTTC
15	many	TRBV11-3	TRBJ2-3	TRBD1	CASSLEGQGTDTQYF	TGTGCCAGCAGCTTAGAGGGACAGGGCACAGATACGCAGTATTTT
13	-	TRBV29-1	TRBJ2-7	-	CSFRAVDGYEQYF	TGCAGCTTCCGGGCAGTGGATGGCTACGAGCAGTACTTC
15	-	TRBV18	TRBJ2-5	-	CASSQKTGLQETQYF	TGTGCCAGCTCACAGAAAACGGGATTACAAGAGACCCAGTACTTC
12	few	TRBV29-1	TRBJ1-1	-	CSAILRGNEAFF	TGCAGCGCTATCCTCCGGGGTAATGAAGCTTTCTTT
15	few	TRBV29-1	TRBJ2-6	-	CSVGQAFSGANVLTF	TGCAGCGTTGGACAGGCCTTCTCTGGGGCCAACGTCCTGACTTTC
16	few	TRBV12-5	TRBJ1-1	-	CASGLVQNFPATEAFF	TGTGCTAGTGGTTTGGTCCAGAATTTTCCGGCGACTGAAGCTTTCTTT
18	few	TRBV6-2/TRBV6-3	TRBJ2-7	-	CASSYSIADLTMSFEQYF	TGTGCCAGCAGTTACTCGATAGCGGACCTCACAATGAGCTTCGAGCAGTACTTC
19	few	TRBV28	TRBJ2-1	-	CASSSMAFGGGALYNEQFF	TGTGCCAGCAGTAGTATGGCCTTTGGTGGGGGGGCCCTCTACAATGAGCAGTTCTTC
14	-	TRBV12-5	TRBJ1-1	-	CASVLGGARTEAFF	TGTGCTAGTGTCCTGGGGGGGGCGAGGACTGAAGCTTTCTTT
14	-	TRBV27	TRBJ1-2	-	CASSWGPGIYGYTF	TGTGCCAGCAGTTGGGGCCCAGGGATCTATGGCTACACCTTC
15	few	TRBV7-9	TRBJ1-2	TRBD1	CASSLGWDRNYGYTF	TGTGCCAGCAGCTTAGGCTGGGACAGGAACTATGGCTACACCTTC
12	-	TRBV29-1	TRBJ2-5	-	CSVEGHRKTQYF	TGCAGCGTTGAAGGTCATCGTAAGACCCAGTACTTC